This entry concerns a single T cell receptor (beta chain). The antigen remains undetermined. Measured with immunoSEQ multiplex PCR; TCRdb has only the in-frame clones, and not every one. The profile shows tens of thousands of clones, roughly nine tenths of them singletons. Thawed PBMCs were FACS-sorted into unstimulated CD4+CD25+CD127- regulatory T cells, CD4+CD25- non-regulatory cells, CD4 and CD8 cells. The sample is drawn from a study of Tregs in tolerant kidney transplant recipients. Findings of the study overall: Findings come from small patient numbers and require larger validation. Biological reproducibility was not directly addressed, but technical replication error appeared minimal.

This CDR3 spans 15 amino acids. CDR1 and CDR2 (germline): MNHNS, SASEGT. V was pared by 8 bases and J by 1 base, with 9 bases of the junction left unmatched. Material for sequencing was Tregs from blood. The sequence derives from a human donor in good health. The V gene is TRBV6-1, the J gene TRBJ2-7, with 9 bases that match TRBD2. The CDR3 bases are TGTGCCAGCGGACGAACTAGCGGGCTATCCTACGAGCAGTACTTC. It translates to CASGRTSGLSYEQYF.